The rows below give T cell receptor beta chains drawn from one sample of a study of long-term antiretroviral therapy in people with HIV. Assay used: immunoSEQ multiplex PCR; TCRdb lists only in-frame clones, some missing. Counted here are around 29,000 clones, more than 85% occurring once; the ten biggest clones make up 2.5% to 3.5%. Sequencing used unsorted PBMCs, obtained 5.3 years after starting antiretroviral therapy. These receptors all stem from a man in his forties or fifties with HIV. CDR3s include the opening cysteine and the closing phenylalanine or tryptophan. The D gene is left open where the match is weak. Size is stated for part of the rows, as once, few or many counts, or as a class when the clone is expanded.

V: TRBV5-4
size: NA
D: NA
J: TRBJ1-4
DNA: TGTGCCAGCAGCTTAGAAACAGGGACTAATGAAAAACTGTTTTTT
CDR3: CASSLETGTNEKLFF

V: TRBV6-5
size: NA
D: NA
J: TRBJ2-7
DNA: TGTGCCAGCAGTTCAGGGGACGGGCGCTACGAGCAGTACTTC
CDR3: CASSSGDGRYEQYF

V: TRBV6-1
size: NA
D: NA
J: TRBJ2-3
DNA: TGTGCCAGCAGTAAAGGTGTGGGTACGCAGTATTTT
CDR3: CASSKGVGTQYF

V: TRBV9
size: NA
D: TRBD2
J: TRBJ2-3
DNA: TGTGCCAGCAGCCCGAGCGGGGGGGCAATCACAGATACGCAGTATTTT
CDR3: CASSPSGGAITDTQYF

V: TRBV6-6
size: NA
D: TRBD2
J: TRBJ2-3
DNA: TGTGCCTCCAGCGGCCTAGCGGGGGGAGATACGCAGTATTTT
CDR3: CASSGLAGGDTQYF

V: TRBV19
size: NA
D: NA
J: TRBJ2-1
DNA: TGTGCCAGTAGTATACGCCAGTACAATGAGCAGTTCTTC
CDR3: CASSIRQYNEQFF

V: TRBV4-3
size: NA
D: NA
J: TRBJ2-7
DNA: TGCGCCAGCAGCCAAGAGACGGTGGATGGGGACGAGCAGTACTTC
CDR3: CASSQETVDGDEQYF

V: TRBV28
size: NA
D: NA
J: TRBJ2-7
DNA: TGTGCCAGCAGCCTAGGGGGGTCTGTCTACGAGCAGTACTTC
CDR3: CASSLGGSVYEQYF

V: TRBV19
size: NA
D: NA
J: TRBJ2-3
DNA: TGTGCCAGTAGTAGTCCGGGGTCTGGCACAGATACGCAGTATTTT
CDR3: CASSSPGSGTDTQYF

V: TRBV7-9
size: NA
D: TRBD1
J: TRBJ2-2
DNA: TGTGCCAGCAGTTTGTTCGGGACAGGGAACACCGGGGAGCTGTTTTTT
CDR3: CASSLFGTGNTGELFF

V: TRBV30
size: NA
D: TRBD1
J: TRBJ1-2
DNA: TGTGCCTGGAGTTTACCCGACAGGGAAAACTATGGCTACACCTTC
CDR3: CAWSLPDRENYGYTF

V: TRBV11-3
size: NA
D: TRBD1
J: TRBJ2-2
DNA: TGTGCCAGCAGCCCCGGACAGGGGGACACCGGGGAGCTGTTTTTT
CDR3: CASSPGQGDTGELFF

V: TRBV30
size: NA
D: TRBD1
J: TRBJ1-2
DNA: TGTGCCTGGAGTGGGGACAGGCACAACTATGGCTACACCTTC
CDR3: CAWSGDRHNYGYTF

V: TRBV28
size: NA
D: NA
J: TRBJ1-2
DNA: TGTGCCAGCAGCCCTCAGGGCCTCTATGGCTACACCTTC
CDR3: CASSPQGLYGYTF

V: TRBV4-3
size: NA
D: NA
J: TRBJ2-3
DNA: TGCGCCAGCAGCCAACTCTTACTGGGAGATACGCAGTATTTT
CDR3: CASSQLLLGDTQYF

V: TRBV5-8
size: NA
D: NA
J: TRBJ1-1
DNA: TGTGCCAGCAGCTTAAAGGGACTGGGGAACACTGAAGCTTTCTTT
CDR3: CASSLKGLGNTEAFF

V: TRBV7-2
size: NA
D: NA
J: TRBJ2-1
DNA: TGTGCCAGCAGCTTAGAGGTGGGCTATCGAGAGCAGTTCTTC
CDR3: CASSLEVGYREQFF

V: TRBV19
size: NA
D: TRBD1
J: TRBJ2-7
DNA: TGTGCCAGTAGTATAGCCCCGACAGGGATATACGAGCAGTACTTC
CDR3: CASSIAPTGIYEQYF

V: TRBV18
size: once
D: NA
J: TRBJ1-3
DNA: TGTGCCAGCTCACCATTTTGGACAGCAGGAGAATCTGGAAACACCATATATTTT
CDR3: CASSPFWTAGESGNTIYF

V: TRBV6-1
size: NA
D: NA
J: TRBJ1-1
DNA: TGTGCCAGCAGTGAACAAAGGGTGGACACTGAAGCTTTCTTT
CDR3: CASSEQRVDTEAFF

V: TRBV2
size: NA
D: NA
J: TRBJ1-6
DNA: TGTGCCAGCCTGAGCTCCTATAATTCACCCCTCCACTTT
CDR3: CASLSSYNSPLHF

V: TRBV5-3
size: NA
D: NA
J: TRBJ1-6
DNA: TGTGCCAGAAGCGGTAGGGCTTCACCCCTCCACTTT
CDR3: CARSGRASPLHF

V: TRBV6-6
size: NA
D: NA
J: TRBJ2-3
DNA: TGTGCCAGCAATCTCGCGGGGCCCACAGATACGCAGTATTTT
CDR3: CASNLAGPTDTQYF

V: TRBV10-3
size: once
D: NA
J: TRBJ1-3
DNA: TGTGCCATCAGTGGTCAGGGGAGCTCTGGAAACACCATATATTTT
CDR3: CAISGQGSSGNTIYF

V: TRBV27
size: NA
D: TRBD1
J: TRBJ1-1
DNA: TGTGCCAGCAGTTTCCAGGGGGACACTGAAGCTTTCTTT
CDR3: CASSFQGDTEAFF

V: TRBV5-1
size: NA
D: NA
J: TRBJ2-7
DNA: TGCGCCAGCAGCGGACAGCCGTCCTCCTACGAGCAGTACTTC
CDR3: CASSGQPSSYEQYF

V: TRBV5-1
size: NA
D: NA
J: TRBJ2-7
DNA: TGCGCCAGCAGGAAGGCAGAGGCCTACGAGCAGTACTTC
CDR3: CASRKAEAYEQYF

V: TRBV27
size: NA
D: NA
J: TRBJ2-1
DNA: TGTGCCAGCAGTTCGGGCACATCCGTTGGGGATGAGCAGTTCTTC
CDR3: CASSSGTSVGDEQFF

V: TRBV20-1
size: NA
D: TRBD1
J: TRBJ1-3
DNA: TGCAGTGCTAGGACAGGGGGGACCATATATTTT
CDR3: CSARTGGTIYF

V: TRBV6-6
size: NA
D: NA
J: TRBJ2-3
DNA: TGTGCCAGCAGGAGTCGGACAAACCCCCCCACAGATACGCAGTATTTT
CDR3: CASRSRTNPPTDTQYF

V: TRBV10-3
size: NA
D: TRBD2
J: TRBJ2-5
DNA: TGTGCCATCAGTGGAGGGGCGCGGGGGGGAGATGAGACCCAGTACTTC
CDR3: CAISGGARGGDETQYF

V: TRBV6-6
size: NA
D: TRBD1
J: TRBJ1-1
DNA: TGTGCCAGCACCCCCGGGACAGCGAACACTGAAGCTTTCTTT
CDR3: CASTPGTANTEAFF

V: TRBV5-6
size: few
D: NA
J: TRBJ1-6
DNA: TGTGCCAGCAGCTTGGTACAGGGCCTCCGACCCCTCCACTTT
CDR3: CASSLVQGLRPLHF

V: TRBV27
size: NA
D: TRBD1
J: TRBJ2-3
DNA: TGTGCCAGCAGTCGGACAGGGGCGCGGGATACGCAGTATTTT
CDR3: CASSRTGARDTQYF

V: TRBV27
size: NA
D: TRBD1
J: TRBJ2-7
DNA: TGTGCCAGCAGTTTAACCGGGACAGGAAGGGAGCAGTACTTC
CDR3: CASSLTGTGREQYF

V: TRBV19
size: NA
D: NA
J: TRBJ1-4
DNA: TGTGCCAGTACCCCGGACAGTAATGAAAAACTGTTTTTT
CDR3: CASTPDSNEKLFF

V: TRBV4-2
size: NA
D: NA
J: TRBJ1-2
DNA: TGTGCCAGCAGCCAAGAAACAAGGCCTCACTATGGCTACACCTTC
CDR3: CASSQETRPHYGYTF

V: TRBV6-5
size: few
D: TRBD1
J: TRBJ1-3
DNA: TGTGCCAGCCTCGCGGACAGGGCCTCTGGAAACACCATATATTTT
CDR3: CASLADRASGNTIYF

V: TRBV2
size: NA
D: NA
J: TRBJ1-2
DNA: TGTGCCAGCAGTGTCGTCAAGACAGTAAACTATGGCTACACCTTC
CDR3: CASSVVKTVNYGYTF

V: TRBV7-6
size: NA
D: NA
J: TRBJ2-3
DNA: TGTGCCAGCAGCCCACAGGGCGCTAGCTCGGCAGATACGCAGTATTTT
CDR3: CASSPQGASSADTQYF

V: TRBV5-4
size: NA
D: NA
J: TRBJ2-5
DNA: TGTGCCAGCAGCTTGAGGGGCCTTGAAGAGACCCAGTACTTC
CDR3: CASSLRGLEETQYF

V: TRBV30
size: NA
D: NA
J: TRBJ1-4
DNA: TGTGCCTGGAGGGGCCGGGAAAAACTGTTTTTT
CDR3: CAWRGREKLFF

V: TRBV5-1
size: NA
D: NA
J: TRBJ2-3
DNA: TGCGCCAGCAGCTTGAGAGACGCGACAGATACGCAGTATTTT
CDR3: CASSLRDATDTQYF

V: TRBV7-2
size: NA
D: NA
J: TRBJ1-3
DNA: TGTGCCAGCAGCTTAGGACCGAACTCTGGAAACACCATATATTTT
CDR3: CASSLGPNSGNTIYF

V: TRBV5-1
size: NA
D: TRBD1
J: TRBJ1-1
DNA: TGCGCCAGCAGTTTGGACAGGGGTATGAACACTGAAGCTTTCTTT
CDR3: CASSLDRGMNTEAFF

V: TRBV10-1
size: NA
D: NA
J: TRBJ2-7
DNA: TGCGCCAGCAGTGAGTCCTCGGTGGGTAACGAGCAGTACTTC
CDR3: CASSESSVGNEQYF

V: TRBV5-1
size: once
D: TRBD2
J: TRBJ2-7
DNA: TGCGCCAGCAGCTTAAGACTAGCGGATGACGAGCAGTACTTC
CDR3: CASSLRLADDEQYF

V: TRBV10-3
size: NA
D: NA
J: TRBJ1-2
DNA: TGTGCCATCAGTGAACCGGACAGAGGCTATGGCTACACCTTC
CDR3: CAISEPDRGYGYTF

V: TRBV4-1
size: NA
D: NA
J: TRBJ1-4
DNA: TGCGCCAGCAGCCAAGTCAGATTTGAAAAACTGTTTTTT
CDR3: CASSQVRFEKLFF

V: TRBV7-3
size: NA
D: TRBD1
J: TRBJ2-7
DNA: TGTGCCAGCCAACCTGACAGGGTGCACGAGCAGTACTTC
CDR3: CASQPDRVHEQYF

V: TRBV2
size: NA
D: NA
J: TRBJ1-1
DNA: TGTGCCAGCAAAAAAGACCCGAACACTGAAGCTTTCTTT
CDR3: CASKKDPNTEAFF

V: TRBV9
size: NA
D: TRBD2
J: TRBJ2-7
DNA: TGTGCCAGCAGCTCTCAGCGGGGCGAGCAGTACTTC
CDR3: CASSSQRGEQYF

V: TRBV30
size: NA
D: TRBD2
J: TRBJ2-1
DNA: TGTGCCTGGACTCTGGGCGGGGGGGCTTATGAGCAGTTCTTC
CDR3: CAWTLGGGAYEQFF

V: TRBV30
size: NA
D: NA
J: TRBJ1-1
DNA: TGTGCCTGGTCGGGGCCCCTGAACACTGAAGCTTTCTTT
CDR3: CAWSGPLNTEAFF

V: TRBV19
size: NA
D: TRBD2
J: TRBJ2-3
DNA: TGTGCCAGTAGTAACCAGACTAGCGGGGAGGGCACAGATACGCAGTATTTT
CDR3: CASSNQTSGEGTDTQYF

V: TRBV2
size: NA
D: NA
J: TRBJ1-2
DNA: TGTGCCAGCAGTCCCGGGGCACGAGAGGACTATGGCTACACCTTC
CDR3: CASSPGAREDYGYTF

V: TRBV6-5
size: NA
D: NA
J: TRBJ1-5
DNA: TGTGCCAGCAGTCAGGTGGCAGGGATTGGTCAGCCCCAGCATTTT
CDR3: CASSQVAGIGQPQHF

V: TRBV4-3
size: NA
D: NA
J: TRBJ1-1
DNA: TGCGCCAGCAGCCAACCGGGACGGATGAACACTGAAGCTTTCTTT
CDR3: CASSQPGRMNTEAFF